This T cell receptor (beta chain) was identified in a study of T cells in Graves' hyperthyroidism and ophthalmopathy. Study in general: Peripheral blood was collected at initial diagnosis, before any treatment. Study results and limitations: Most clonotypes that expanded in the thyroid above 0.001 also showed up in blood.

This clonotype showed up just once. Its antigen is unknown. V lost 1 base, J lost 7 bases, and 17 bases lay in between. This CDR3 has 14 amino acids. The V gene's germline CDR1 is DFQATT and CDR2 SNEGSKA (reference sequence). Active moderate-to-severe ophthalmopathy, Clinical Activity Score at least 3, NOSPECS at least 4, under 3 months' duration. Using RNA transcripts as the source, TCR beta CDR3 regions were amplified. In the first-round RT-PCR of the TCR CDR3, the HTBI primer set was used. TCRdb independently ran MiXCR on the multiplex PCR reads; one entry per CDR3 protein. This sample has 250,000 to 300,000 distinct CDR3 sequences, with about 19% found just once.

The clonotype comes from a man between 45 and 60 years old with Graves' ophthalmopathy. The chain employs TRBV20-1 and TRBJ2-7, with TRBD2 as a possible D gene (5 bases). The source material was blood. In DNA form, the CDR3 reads TGCAGTGCTAGAGCACAAGGAGGCTTCAAGGAGCAGTACTTC. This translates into CSARAQGGFKEQYF.